This T cell receptor (beta chain) stems from a study of T cells in Graves' hyperthyroidism and ophthalmopathy. The CDR3 sequence is 13 residues long. Trimming at V came to 6 bases and at J to 7 bases, leaving 4 bases not matched to a gene. The germline V gene has CDR1 SGHKS and CDR2 YYEKEE (reference sequence). Study-level findings and limits: Ophthalmopathy got predicted by the model a median around 6.6 months before its onset.

The sample holds many counts of this clonotype. No antigen is known for it. RNA transcripts were the template for amplifying TCR beta CDR3 regions. Researchers ran a first-round RT-PCR on the TCR CDR3 using the HTBI primer set. MiXCR, applied by TCRdb to the multiplex PCR reads, yields one record per CDR3 protein. The data hold approximately 400,000 distinct CDR3 sequences, with approximately 13% observed a single time. Clinical symptoms, serum thyroxine and TRAb, thyroid ultrasound and orbital computed tomography together formed the diagnostic basis. The PBMCs had their origin in less than 13 ml of fresh peripheral blood.

The receptor was isolated from a man in his thirties or forties with Graves' hyperthyroidism that later progressed to Graves' ophthalmopathy. Sequenced: blood. The V call is TRBV5-5, the J call TRBJ1-6; 7 bases agree with TRBD1. CDR3 amino acids: CASKPGQNSPLHF. The CDR3 DNA sequence: TGTGCCAGCAAGCCGGGACAGAATTCACCCCTCCACTTT.